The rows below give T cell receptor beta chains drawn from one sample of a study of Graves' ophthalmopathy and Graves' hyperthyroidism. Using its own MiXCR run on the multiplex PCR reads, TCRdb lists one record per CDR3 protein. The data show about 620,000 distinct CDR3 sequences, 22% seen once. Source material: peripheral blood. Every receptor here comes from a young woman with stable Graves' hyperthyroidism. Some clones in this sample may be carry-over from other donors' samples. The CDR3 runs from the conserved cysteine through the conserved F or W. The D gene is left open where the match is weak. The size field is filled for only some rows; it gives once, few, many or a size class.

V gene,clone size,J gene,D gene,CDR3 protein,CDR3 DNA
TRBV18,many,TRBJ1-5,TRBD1,CASSPGTGGHSGNQPQHF,TGTGCCAGCTCACCAGGGACAGGGGGGCACTCGGGCAATCAGCCCCAGCATTTT
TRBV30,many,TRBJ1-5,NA,CAWSVGTHSNQPQHF,TGTGCCTGGAGCGTCGGGACTCATAGCAATCAGCCCCAGCATTTT
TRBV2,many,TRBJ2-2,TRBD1,CASIRDRSNTGELFF,TGTGCCAGCATAAGGGACAGGTCGAACACCGGGGAGCTGTTTTTT
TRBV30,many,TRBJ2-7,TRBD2,CAWRHSGRSYEQYF,TGTGCCTGGAGACATAGCGGGAGATCCTACGAGCAGTACTTC
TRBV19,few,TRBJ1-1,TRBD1,CASSSSTGGFYTEAFF,TGTGCCAGTAGTTCCTCGACAGGGGGCTTTTACACTGAAGCTTTCTTT
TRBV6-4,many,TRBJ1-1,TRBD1,CASTNTGTGVARHKEAFF,TGTGCCAGCACAAACACCGGGACAGGGGTCGCCCGACACAAGGAAGCTTTCTTT
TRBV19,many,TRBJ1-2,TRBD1,CASSTGQDYGYTF,TGTGCCAGTAGCACCGGACAGGACTATGGCTACACCTTC
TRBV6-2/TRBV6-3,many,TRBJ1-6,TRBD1,CASSYLRDRGSPLHF,TGTGCCAGCAGTTACTTAAGGGACAGGGGTTCACCCCTCCACTTT
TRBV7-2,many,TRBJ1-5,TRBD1,CASSLRDSVQPQHF,TGTGCCAGCAGCCTCCGGGACAGCGTTCAGCCCCAGCATTTT
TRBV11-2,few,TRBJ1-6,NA,CASSLSSWSPLHF,TGTGCCAGCAGCCTCTCCTCCTGGTCCCCCCTCCACTTT
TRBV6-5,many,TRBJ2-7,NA,CASSSDRILAYEQYF,TGTGCCAGCAGTTCGGACCGGATCCTCGCCTACGAGCAGTACTTC
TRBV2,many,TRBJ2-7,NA,CASRDRYEQYF,TGTGCCAGCAGGGACAGATACGAGCAGTACTTC
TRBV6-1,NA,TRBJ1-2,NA,CASSEIERRGYGYTF,TGTGCCAGCAGTGAAATCGAGAGGAGGGGCTATGGCTACACCTTC
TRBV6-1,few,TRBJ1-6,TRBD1,CATSGQGNSPLHF,TGTGCCACCTCAGGACAGGGGAATTCACCCCTCCACTTT